A selection of T cell receptor beta chains follows, all from one sample in a study of blood T cell repertoires in COVID-19. The assay was immunoSEQ multiplex PCR, and TCRdb's table has in-frame clones only and misses some. In the table there are about 260,000 clones, around 91% of which are singletons. The specimen sequenced was PBMCs or T cells enriched from blood (not recorded which). All receptors come from a woman aged 18-30 years who had recovered from COVID-19. The CDR3 runs from the conserved cysteine through the conserved F or W. Fields, in order: V gene, clone size, D gene, J gene, CDR3 DNA, CDR3 protein. A D gene is named only where the DNA matches it firmly. Some rows mark clone size as missing; the rest say once, few, many or name a class of expanded clone.

v_call: TRBV7-3
clone_size: .
d_call: TRBD2
j_call: TRBJ2-1
cdr3_nt: TGTGCCAGCAGCTCTAGCGGGGTCTACAATGAGCAGTTCTTC
cdr3_aa: CASSSSGVYNEQFF

v_call: TRBV15
clone_size: .
d_call: .
j_call: TRBJ1-5
cdr3_nt: TGTGCCACCAGCAGACGTGGACAGCTATATAGCAATCAGCCCCAGCATTTT
cdr3_aa: CATSRRGQLYSNQPQHF

v_call: TRBV5-1
clone_size: .
d_call: TRBD1
j_call: TRBJ2-1
cdr3_nt: TGCGCCAGCAGCTTGGCTACAGGGGGCCTAGACAATGAGCAGTTCTTC
cdr3_aa: CASSLATGGLDNEQFF

v_call: TRBV2
clone_size: .
d_call: .
j_call: TRBJ1-3
cdr3_nt: TGTGCCAGCAGTGAACCCAGTTCAAACACCATATATTTT
cdr3_aa: CASSEPSSNTIYF

v_call: TRBV19
clone_size: .
d_call: .
j_call: TRBJ1-1
cdr3_nt: TGTGCCAGTAGTATATCCCCACGGGAGGGCAGTCAAGCTTTCTTT
cdr3_aa: CASSISPREGSQAFF

v_call: TRBV29-1
clone_size: .
d_call: TRBD1
j_call: TRBJ1-2
cdr3_nt: TGCAGCGCTGGGACAGGGGAGGAAGGGTCTGGCTACACCTTC
cdr3_aa: CSAGTGEEGSGYTF

v_call: TRBV7-3
clone_size: .
d_call: .
j_call: TRBJ2-5
cdr3_nt: TGTGCCAGCAGCTCAAACCCGGACAGTATGTCGGAGACCCAGTACTTC
cdr3_aa: CASSSNPDSMSETQYF

v_call: TRBV6-5
clone_size: few
d_call: TRBD1
j_call: TRBJ1-3
cdr3_nt: TGTGCCAGCACCTGGGACAGGAGCGACGGAAACACCATATATTTT
cdr3_aa: CASTWDRSDGNTIYF

v_call: TRBV18
clone_size: .
d_call: .
j_call: TRBJ1-2
cdr3_nt: TGTGCCAGCTCACCGGTGCTCCAGGCACTTAACTATGGCTACACCTTC
cdr3_aa: CASSPVLQALNYGYTF

v_call: TRBV6-5
clone_size: .
d_call: .
j_call: TRBJ1-4
cdr3_nt: TGTGCCAGTCAGACAGAGTGGGGTGAAAAACTGTTTTTT
cdr3_aa: CASQTEWGEKLFF

v_call: TRBV10-1
clone_size: .
d_call: .
j_call: TRBJ2-1
cdr3_nt: TGCGCCAGCAGTTTTCCGTCGGGTGAGCAGTTCTTC
cdr3_aa: CASSFPSGEQFF

v_call: TRBV11-2
clone_size: .
d_call: .
j_call: TRBJ1-1
cdr3_nt: TGTGCCAGCAGCTTAGTCGGAGGGCGAGGGACTGAAGCTTTCTTT
cdr3_aa: CASSLVGGRGTEAFF

v_call: TRBV27
clone_size: once
d_call: .
j_call: TRBJ2-1
cdr3_nt: TGTGCCAGCATATATCGGGGGACCTCAATGAATGAGCAGTTCTTC
cdr3_aa: CASIYRGTSMNEQFF

v_call: TRBV5-1
clone_size: once
d_call: .
j_call: TRBJ2-5
cdr3_nt: TGCGCCAGCAGACGGGGGAGCGGTGAGACCCAGTACTTC
cdr3_aa: CASRRGSGETQYF

v_call: TRBV5-1
clone_size: .
d_call: .
j_call: TRBJ1-4
cdr3_nt: TGCGCCAGCAGCTTGGCAGGAACTAATGAAAAACTGTTTTTT
cdr3_aa: CASSLAGTNEKLFF

v_call: TRBV30
clone_size: .
d_call: .
j_call: TRBJ2-5
cdr3_nt: TGTGCCGGAGGGGCTAAAGAGACCCAGTACTTC
cdr3_aa: CAGGAKETQYF

v_call: TRBV4-1
clone_size: .
d_call: TRBD2
j_call: TRBJ2-1
cdr3_nt: TGCGCCAGCAGCCCCACCTCTAGCGGGGGAATCAATGAGCAGTTCTTC
cdr3_aa: CASSPTSSGGINEQFF

v_call: TRBV9
clone_size: .
d_call: .
j_call: TRBJ2-7
cdr3_nt: TGTGCCAGCAGCGTCGGACAGGGAGGGTACGAGCAGTACTTC
cdr3_aa: CASSVGQGGYEQYF

v_call: TRBV4-1
clone_size: .
d_call: TRBD1
j_call: TRBJ2-7
cdr3_nt: TGCGCCAGCAGCCAAGCGGACAGGGAGCAGTACTTC
cdr3_aa: CASSQADREQYF

v_call: TRBV28
clone_size: .
d_call: TRBD1
j_call: TRBJ1-2
cdr3_nt: TGTGCCAGCACTTCCGGACAGGGAGGCGGCTACACCTTC
cdr3_aa: CASTSGQGGGYTF

v_call: TRBV19
clone_size: .
d_call: TRBD1
j_call: TRBJ1-6
cdr3_nt: TGTGCCTGCGAGCAGGGGGCGCGAAATTCACCCCTCCACTTT
cdr3_aa: CACEQGARNSPLHF

v_call: TRBV7-9
clone_size: .
d_call: TRBD1
j_call: TRBJ2-5
cdr3_nt: TGTGCCAGCAGCCGACAGGGCGGAGAGACCCAGTACTTC
cdr3_aa: CASSRQGGETQYF

v_call: TRBV2
clone_size: .
d_call: TRBD1
j_call: TRBJ2-1
cdr3_nt: TGTGCCAGCAGTCAAAACCGACAGGGCGTTCGCAATGAGCAGTTCTTC
cdr3_aa: CASSQNRQGVRNEQFF

v_call: TRBV4-1
clone_size: .
d_call: .
j_call: TRBJ1-4
cdr3_nt: TGCGCCAGCAGCCAAGCCCCGAATGAAAAACTGTTTTTT
cdr3_aa: CASSQAPNEKLFF

v_call: TRBV6-5
clone_size: few
d_call: .
j_call: TRBJ1-2
cdr3_nt: TGTGCCAGCAGGACACCGGGGAGGGCAGGCTATGGCTACACCTTC
cdr3_aa: CASRTPGRAGYGYTF

v_call: TRBV28
clone_size: .
d_call: TRBD1
j_call: TRBJ1-2
cdr3_nt: TGTGCCAGCAGGAGACAGGGGGCTTATGGGTATGGCTACACCTTC
cdr3_aa: CASRRQGAYGYGYTF

v_call: TRBV5-1
clone_size: .
d_call: .
j_call: TRBJ1-1
cdr3_nt: TGCGCCAGCAGCTTAGAGCCTCGACAGCCGAACACTGAAGCTTTCTTT
cdr3_aa: CASSLEPRQPNTEAFF

v_call: TRBV5-8
clone_size: once
d_call: TRBD1
j_call: TRBJ2-7
cdr3_nt: TGTGCCAGCAGCTTGGCCGGGACAGGGTCCTACGAGCAGTACTTC
cdr3_aa: CASSLAGTGSYEQYF

v_call: TRBV5-1
clone_size: .
d_call: TRBD1
j_call: TRBJ1-1
cdr3_nt: TGCGCCAGCAGCTTGATCCCGCCGGGACAGACGAACACTGAAGCTTTCTTT
cdr3_aa: CASSLIPPGQTNTEAFF

v_call: TRBV5-1
clone_size: .
d_call: .
j_call: TRBJ2-3
cdr3_nt: TGCGCCAGCCGTCCTTCGAGCACAGATACGCAGTATTTT
cdr3_aa: CASRPSSTDTQYF

v_call: TRBV27
clone_size: .
d_call: .
j_call: TRBJ1-2
cdr3_nt: TGTGCCAGCAGTTTATCCCGGAGGCCAGACGGTGGCTACACCTTC
cdr3_aa: CASSLSRRPDGGYTF

v_call: TRBV19
clone_size: .
d_call: .
j_call: TRBJ2-7
cdr3_nt: TGTGCCAGTAGTATCGACAGAAGTAGCTCCTACGAGCAGTACTTC
cdr3_aa: CASSIDRSSSYEQYF

v_call: TRBV6-5
clone_size: .
d_call: .
j_call: TRBJ1-2
cdr3_nt: TGTGCCAGCAGCTCAGGTCATGACTACACCTTC
cdr3_aa: CASSSGHDYTF

v_call: TRBV25-1
clone_size: .
d_call: .
j_call: TRBJ2-5
cdr3_nt: TGTGCCAGCAGTGAGGGACTGCCCTTCCAAGAGACCCAGTACTTC
cdr3_aa: CASSEGLPFQETQYF

v_call: TRBV10-1
clone_size: .
d_call: TRBD2
j_call: TRBJ2-1
cdr3_nt: TGCGCCAGCAGTGACCCGGGGGGATACAATGAGCAGTTCTTC
cdr3_aa: CASSDPGGYNEQFF

v_call: TRBV10-3
clone_size: .
d_call: TRBD1
j_call: TRBJ2-5
cdr3_nt: TGTGCCATCAGTAGCGGACAGGGACAAGAGACCCAGTACTTC
cdr3_aa: CAISSGQGQETQYF

v_call: TRBV10-2
clone_size: few
d_call: TRBD1
j_call: TRBJ1-3
cdr3_nt: TGCGCCAGCAGTGAGCAACAGGGGTGGGCTGGAAACACCATATATTTT
cdr3_aa: CASSEQQGWAGNTIYF

v_call: TRBV28
clone_size: .
d_call: TRBD2
j_call: TRBJ2-2
cdr3_nt: TGTGCCAGCAGCCCTCTGAGCGGGGGGAACACCGGGGAGCTGTTTTTT
cdr3_aa: CASSPLSGGNTGELFF

v_call: TRBV29-1
clone_size: .
d_call: .
j_call: TRBJ1-2
cdr3_nt: TGCAGCGTTAGACAGTTTGGCTATGGCTACACCTTC
cdr3_aa: CSVRQFGYGYTF

v_call: TRBV2
clone_size: .
d_call: TRBD1
j_call: TRBJ2-5
cdr3_nt: TGTGCCAGCAGCTCAGGGGGCCAAGGGGAGACCCAGTACTTC
cdr3_aa: CASSSGGQGETQYF

v_call: TRBV6-1
clone_size: .
d_call: TRBD1
j_call: TRBJ1-5
cdr3_nt: TGTGCCAGCAGTGCCGGGACAGGGGATTCCGGGCAGCCCCAGCATTTT
cdr3_aa: CASSAGTGDSGQPQHF

v_call: TRBV5-4
clone_size: once
d_call: TRBD1
j_call: TRBJ1-5
cdr3_nt: TGTGCCAGCAGCTTTGGACAGGGGTATGATCTGCCCCAGCATTTT
cdr3_aa: CASSFGQGYDLPQHF

v_call: TRBV5-4
clone_size: .
d_call: TRBD2
j_call: TRBJ2-7
cdr3_nt: TGTGCCAGCAGCGAGACTAGCGGGGGATCCTACGAGCAGTACTTC
cdr3_aa: CASSETSGGSYEQYF

v_call: TRBV7-8
clone_size: .
d_call: .
j_call: TRBJ1-1
cdr3_nt: TGTGCCAGCAGCTTAGTTGGCAGGTTAATGACGAACACTGAAGCTTTCTTT
cdr3_aa: CASSLVGRLMTNTEAFF

v_call: TRBV28
clone_size: once
d_call: .
j_call: TRBJ1-3
cdr3_nt: TGTGCCAGCAGCTCCGGGACAATATCTGGAAACACCATATATTTT
cdr3_aa: CASSSGTISGNTIYF